One and the same sample provided the 28 T cell receptor beta chains below, sequenced in a study of cytomegalovirus exposure and HLA in healthy donors. TCRdb's copy holds only in-frame clones and misses some; the assay was immunoSEQ multiplex PCR. The table has about 180,000 clones, 85% seen once. The source material was PBMCs. The origin of the receptors is a man aged 18 to 29 in good health and CMV-seropositive.

In nucleotides, the CDR3 is TGTGCCAGCAGCTCCTCAGACAGAAACGGGGAGCTGTTTTTT. Protein: CASSSSDRNGELFF. The V call is TRBV7-8, the J call TRBJ2-2, with a possible D match to TRBD1 (5 bases). The CDR3 runs 14 residues. The V end was cut by 4 bases, the J end by 7 bases, with 13 bases between. Germline CDR1 SGHVS, CDR2 FQNEAQ.

The genes are TRBV28 and TRBJ1-2; no clear D. The CDR3 has 14 amino acids. Trimming took off 3 bases at V and 0 bases at J, with 8 bases between the two ends. The germline V gene has CDR1 MDHEN and CDR2 SYDVKM. The CDR3 region is CASSFGRANYGYTF. Here the CDR3 DNA reads TGTGCCAGCAGTTTCGGTCGGGCTAACTATGGCTACACCTTC.

This clone was seen only a few times. The rearrangement joins TRBV19 to TRBJ1-2; D is unresolved. The germline V and J ends were trimmed by 6 bases and 3 bases, with 5 bases remaining between them. Germline values: CDR1 LNHDA, CDR2 SQIVND (reference sequence). The CDR3 consists of 11 residues. The chain's CDR3 is CASSSYYGYTF. The CDR3, as DNA: TGTGCCAGTAGCTCCTACTATGGCTACACCTTC.

V gene TRBV9 combines with J gene TRBJ2-7; D possibly corresponds to TRBD2 (5 bases). Germline V CDR1 and CDR2: SGDLS, YYNGEE. This CDR3 has 15 residues. Trimming shortened V by 4 bases and J by 2 bases, and 16 bases separated the two germline ends. CDR3 bases: TGTGCCAGCAGCCCCGGACTCGGGTCCACCTACGAGCAGTACTTC. It translates to CASSPGLGSTYEQYF.

This rearrangement joins TRBV28 to TRBJ2-5; D uncertain. The CDR3 is 13 amino acids. V lost 2 bases, J lost 5 bases, and 9 bases lay in between. Germline V gene data show CDR1 as MDHEN and CDR2 as SYDVKM. The DNA of the CDR3 is TGTGCCAGCAGTTTAATCTCCGGGGAGACCCAGTACTTC. This gives the protein CASSLISGETQYF. The whole variable domain, filled in from reference TRBV28 and TRBJ2-5, reads DVKVTQSSRYLVKRTGEKVFLECVQDMDHENMFWYRQDPGLGLRLIYFSYDVKMKEKGDIPEGYSVSREKKERFSLILESASTNQTSMYLCASSLISGETQYFGPGTRLLVL.

The chain recombines TRBV28 with TRBJ2-7; 9 bases line up with TRBD2. V dropped 6 bases and J dropped 2; count of bases not matched to a gene: 11. Germline lookup yields CDR1 MDHEN and CDR2 SYDVKM. The CDR3 runs to 16 residues. As DNA, the CDR3 is TGTGCCAGCAGATCCCCGGCGGGGGGGCCAACCTACGAGCAGTACTTC. This encodes CASRSPAGGPTYEQYF. Variable domain in full (rest from reference TRBV28 and TRBJ2-7): DVKVTQSSRYLVKRTGEKVFLECVQDMDHENMFWYRQDPGLGLRLIYFSYDVKMKEKGDIPEGYSVSREKKERFSLILESASTNQTSMYLCASRSPAGGPTYEQYFGPGTRLTVT.

CDR3 amino acids: CASSVQGPSYEQYF. As DNA, the CDR3 is TGTGCCAGCAGTGTACAGGGGCCATCCTACGAGCAGTACTTC. The rearrangement uses TRBV27 and TRBJ2-7; the match to TRBD1 covers 7 bases. This CDR3 contains 14 residues. Germline trimming cut 5 bases from V and 1 base from J; bases unmatched to any gene: 5. Germline CDR1 MNHEY, CDR2 SMNVEV (reference sequence).

This sequence joins TRBV4-2 and TRBJ2-1, with D possibly TRBD1 on 6 matching bases. Trimming removed 0 bases at V and 2 bases at J, with 8 bases between. This CDR3 comprises 15 residues. Germline CDR1 LGHNA, CDR2 YNFKEQ. The CDR3, as DNA: TGTGCCAGCAGCCAAGATCGACAGGCCTACAATGAGCAGTTCTTC. It is translated as CASSQDRQAYNEQFF.

This chain uses TRBV9 with TRBJ1-4; TRBD1 might be the D (5 bases). The CDR3 is made up of 15 amino acids. V dropped 2 bases and J dropped 8 bases, with 16 bases sitting between them. Germline V gene data show CDR1 as SGDLS and CDR2 as YYNGEE. The CDR3 sequence: CASSVLGGGDEKLFF. The CDR3 region has the DNA TGTGCCAGCAGCGTCCTAGGTGGAGGGGACGAAAAACTGTTTTTT.

CDR3 nucleotide sequence: TGTGCCAGCAGCTTAGCAGGGACAGGGTCCCCATTTGAGCAGTACTTC. It encodes CASSLAGTGSPFEQYF. The chain recombines TRBV13 with TRBJ2-7; TRBD1 agrees at 9 bases. The CDR3 sequence is 16 residues long. After removal of 1 base from V and 7 bases from J, the junction contained 11 bases not matched to a gene. CDR1 is PRHDT and CDR2 is FYEKMQ in the germline V gene (reference sequence).

This sequence joins TRBV2 and TRBJ2-7; D gene uncertain. In germline, CDR1 is SNHLY, CDR2 FYNNEI. CDR3 length equals 15 residues. Trimming shortened V by 6 bases and J by 2 bases, and 17 bases separated the two germline ends. This chain's CDR3 is CASRVTWVRAYEQYF. The CDR3, as DNA: TGTGCCAGCAGGGTGACTTGGGTTCGGGCCTACGAGCAGTACTTC.

The genes are TRBV28 and TRBJ1-5; 7 bases fit TRBD1. With 2 bases clipped from V and 6 bases from J, the junction kept 10 bases outside the gene matches. The germline CDR1 and CDR2 sequences are MDHEN and SYDVKM. The CDR3 runs to 16 residues. The CDR3 sequence is CASSLSSGGVTQPQHF. In DNA, the CDR3 is TGTGCCAGCAGTTTAAGCTCAGGGGGAGTAACTCAGCCCCAGCATTTT.

This chain joins TRBV7-9 and TRBJ2-2; D gene unclear. Trimming took off 1 base at V and 4 bases at J, with 7 bases between the two ends. This CDR3 region has 14 residues. Germline V gene data show CDR1 as SEHNR and CDR2 as FQNEAQ (reference sequence). CDR3 residues: CASSLDAATGELFF. As DNA, the CDR3 is TGTGCCAGCAGCTTAGATGCGGCCACCGGGGAGCTGTTTTTT.

The rearrangement links TRBV5-1 to TRBJ1-5; TRBD1 agrees at 7 bases. V was clipped by 3 bases and J by 7 bases; unmatched bases: 16. Germline values: CDR1 SGHRS, CDR2 YFSETQ. The CDR3 covers 17 residues. The CDR3 region is CASSSQDRLILAQPQHF. CDR3 bases: TGCGCCAGCAGCTCCCAGGACAGGTTAATTCTAGCCCAGCCCCAGCATTTT.

This sequence joins TRBV9 and TRBJ2-7; 7 positions agree with TRBD1. With 3 bases clipped from V and 0 bases from J, the junction kept 3 bases outside the gene matches. The CDR3 contains 14 residues. The V gene's germline CDR1 is SGDLS and CDR2 YYNGEE. This chain's CDR3 is CASSAGTVSYEQYF. The CDR3 DNA sequence: TGTGCCAGCAGCGCCGGGACAGTCTCCTACGAGCAGTACTTC.

This clone appeared a few times. The V and J genes are TRBV28 and TRBJ1-2, with D tentatively TRBD1 (6 bases). V was trimmed by 4 bases and J by 0 bases, leaving 12 bases between them. The length of the CDR3 is 15 residues. Looked up from germline, CDR1 is MDHEN and CDR2 is SYDVKM. For the CDR3, the DNA is TGTGCCAGCAGTTCGGACAGTGAAGCTAACTATGGCTACACCTTC. It encodes CASSSDSEANYGYTF.

V and J are TRBV10-3 and TRBJ2-5; TRBD1 is a possible D gene (5 bases). Trimming stripped 4 bases from V and 4 bases from J, with 19 bases between. The CDR3 covers 16 residues. Germline lookup yields CDR1 ENHRY and CDR2 SYGVKD. CDR3 protein: CAISGGPPLRGETQYF. The DNA of the CDR3 is TGTGCCATCAGTGGTGGGCCGCCTCTAAGGGGAGAGACCCAGTACTTC.

The CDR3 protein is CASSRTGISTDTQYF. CDR3 nucleotides: TGTGCCAGCAGCCGGACAGGGATAAGCACAGATACGCAGTATTTT. The V and J genes are TRBV7-2 and TRBJ2-3; 8 bases agree with TRBD1. This CDR3 spans 15 amino acids. J was trimmed by 0 bases and V by 5 bases; bases with no gene match: 4. From germline, CDR1 is SGHTA and CDR2 FQGNSA. The full variable domain, its missing parts supplied by reference TRBV7-2 and TRBJ2-3, is GAGVSQSPSNKVTEKGKDVELRCDPISGHTALYWYRQSLGQGLEFLIYFQGNSAPDKSGLPSDRFSAERTGGSVSTLTIQRTQQEDSAVYLCASSRTGISTDTQYFGPGTRLTVL.

The chain recombines TRBV19 with TRBJ2-2, with 7 bases aligning to TRBD1. The CDR3 runs to 12 residues. Germline V lookup: CDR1 LNHDA, CDR2 SQIVND (reference sequence). Trimming removed 9 bases from V and 6 bases from J; junction bases left unmatched: 4. Here the CDR3 reads CASRQGSGELFF. DNA for the CDR3: TGTGCCAGCCGACAGGGTTCCGGGGAGCTGTTTTTT.

V is TRBV5-1 and J is TRBJ1-4, with TRBD1 matching 11 bases. In germline, CDR1 is SGHRS, CDR2 YFSETQ. V lost 4 bases, J lost 8 bases, and 4 bases stayed unmatched. The CDR3 sequence is 14 residues long. CDR3 bases: TGCGCCAGCAGCACGGACAGGGGGCGGGAAAAACTGTTTTTT. Translation gives CASSTDRGREKLFF.

In this sample, this clone turned up once. This chain uses TRBV10-2 with TRBJ2-7, with TRBD1 as a possible D gene (7 bases). Germline loops: CDR1 WSHSY, CDR2 SAAADI. The V end lost 0 bases, the J end lost 4 bases, and 13 bases lay between the germline ends. The CDR3 is 15 amino acids. CDR3 DNA: TGCGCCAGCAGTGAGTCGCCAGGGGGGATGTACGAGCAGTACTTC. The encoded protein is CASSESPGGMYEQYF.

V and J are TRBV27 and TRBJ1-2, with TRBD1 identical over 9 bases. Germline lookup yields CDR1 MNHEY and CDR2 SMNVEV (reference sequence). V lost 4 bases to trimming and J lost 8 bases; unmatched junction nucleotides: 11. The CDR3 spans 15 residues. The CDR3 region is CASSSYGTGSIGYTF. The CDR3, as DNA: TGTGCCAGCAGTTCATACGGGACAGGGTCTATCGGCTACACCTTC.

V gene TRBV28 combines with J gene TRBJ2-7; D perhaps matches TRBD1 (9 bases). The CDR3 is made up of 21 amino acids. Germline loops: CDR1 MDHEN, CDR2 SYDVKM. Trimming removed 3 bases from V and 2 bases from J, with 32 bases in between. The CDR3 is CASSFSYGATGGAGEAYEQYF. DNA of the CDR3: TGTGCCAGCAGTTTTTCCTATGGGGCGACAGGGGGAGCGGGAGAGGCCTACGAGCAGTACTTC.

This clone was seen more than once but under ten times. The genes are TRBV6-5 and TRBJ1-1; no clear D. In germline, CDR1 is MNHEY, CDR2 SVGAGI. The V end was cut by 2 bases, the J end by 5 bases, with 12 bases between. This CDR3 contains 14 residues. The CDR3 coding sequence is TGTGCCAGCAGTTACCCGGGTCCGGGGACTGAAGCTTTCTTT. This codes for CASSYPGPGTEAFF.

This sequence joins TRBV7-8 and TRBJ2-1, with TRBD1 as a possible D gene (6 bases). The germline V and J ends were trimmed by 5 bases and 6 bases, with 14 bases remaining between them. The CDR3 has 14 amino acids. Germline V gene sequence: CDR1 SGHVS, CDR2 FQNEAQ. The CDR3 region is CASSTYRDTNEQFF. For the CDR3, the DNA is TGTGCCAGCAGCACTTATCGGGACACCAATGAGCAGTTCTTC.

This chain connects TRBV25-1 to TRBJ2-5; 7 nucleotides align to TRBD1. The CDR3 loop spans 14 amino acids. Trimming removed 5 bases from V and 5 bases from J; junction bases left unmatched: 8. Germline CDR1 and CDR2: MGHDK and SYGVNS. The CDR3 region is CASSTPDRDETQYF. In DNA form, the CDR3 reads TGTGCCAGCAGTACCCCTGACAGGGACGAGACCCAGTACTTC.

The V gene is TRBV7-9, the J gene TRBJ1-3; 8 nucleotides match TRBD1. Germline V gene lookup returns CDR1 SEHNR and CDR2 FQNEAQ (reference sequence). The J segment lost 0 bases and the V segment lost 5 bases, leaving 12 bases of the junction unmatched. The CDR3 is made up of 18 amino acids. For the CDR3, the DNA is TGTGCCAGCAGCGGTTTAATTCAGGGGGCGAGCTCTGGAAACACCATATATTTT. It codes for CASSGLIQGASSGNTIYF.

This chain uses TRBV5-6 with TRBJ1-4; the D gene is possibly TRBD1 (5 bases). The CDR3 covers 15 residues. CDR1 and CDR2 from the germline V gene are SGHDT and YYEEEE. Trimming removed 0 bases from V and 2 bases from J, with 8 bases in between. CDR3 sequence reads: CASSLVGATNEKLFF. In DNA form, the CDR3 reads TGTGCCAGCAGCTTGGTAGGGGCGACTAATGAAAAACTGTTTTTT.